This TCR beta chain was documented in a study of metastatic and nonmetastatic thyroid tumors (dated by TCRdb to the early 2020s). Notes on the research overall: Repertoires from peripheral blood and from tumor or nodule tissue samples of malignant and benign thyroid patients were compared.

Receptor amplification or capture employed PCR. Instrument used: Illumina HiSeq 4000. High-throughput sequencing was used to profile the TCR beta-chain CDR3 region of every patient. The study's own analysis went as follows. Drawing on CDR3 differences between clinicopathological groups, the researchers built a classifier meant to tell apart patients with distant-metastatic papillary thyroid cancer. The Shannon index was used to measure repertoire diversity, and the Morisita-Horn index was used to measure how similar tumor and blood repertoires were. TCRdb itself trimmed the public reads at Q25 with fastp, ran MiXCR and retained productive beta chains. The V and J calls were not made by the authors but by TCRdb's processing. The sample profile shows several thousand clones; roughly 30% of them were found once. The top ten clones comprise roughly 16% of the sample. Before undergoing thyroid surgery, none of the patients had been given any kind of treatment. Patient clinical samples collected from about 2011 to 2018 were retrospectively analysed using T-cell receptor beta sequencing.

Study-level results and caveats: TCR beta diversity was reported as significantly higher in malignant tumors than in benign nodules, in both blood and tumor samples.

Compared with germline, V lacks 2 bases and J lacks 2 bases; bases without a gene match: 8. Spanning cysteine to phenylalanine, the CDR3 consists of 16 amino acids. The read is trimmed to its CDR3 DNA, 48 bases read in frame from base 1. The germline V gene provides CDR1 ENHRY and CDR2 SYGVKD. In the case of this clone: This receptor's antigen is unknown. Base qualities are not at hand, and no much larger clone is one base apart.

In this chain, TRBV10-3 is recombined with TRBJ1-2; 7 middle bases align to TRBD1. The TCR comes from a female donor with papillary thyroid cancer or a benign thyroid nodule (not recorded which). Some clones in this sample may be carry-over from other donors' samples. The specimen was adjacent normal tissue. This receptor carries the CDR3 CAISEGRGRSNYGYTF. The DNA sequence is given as TGTGCCATCAGTGAGGGGAGGGGGCGATCCAACTATGGCTACACCTTC.